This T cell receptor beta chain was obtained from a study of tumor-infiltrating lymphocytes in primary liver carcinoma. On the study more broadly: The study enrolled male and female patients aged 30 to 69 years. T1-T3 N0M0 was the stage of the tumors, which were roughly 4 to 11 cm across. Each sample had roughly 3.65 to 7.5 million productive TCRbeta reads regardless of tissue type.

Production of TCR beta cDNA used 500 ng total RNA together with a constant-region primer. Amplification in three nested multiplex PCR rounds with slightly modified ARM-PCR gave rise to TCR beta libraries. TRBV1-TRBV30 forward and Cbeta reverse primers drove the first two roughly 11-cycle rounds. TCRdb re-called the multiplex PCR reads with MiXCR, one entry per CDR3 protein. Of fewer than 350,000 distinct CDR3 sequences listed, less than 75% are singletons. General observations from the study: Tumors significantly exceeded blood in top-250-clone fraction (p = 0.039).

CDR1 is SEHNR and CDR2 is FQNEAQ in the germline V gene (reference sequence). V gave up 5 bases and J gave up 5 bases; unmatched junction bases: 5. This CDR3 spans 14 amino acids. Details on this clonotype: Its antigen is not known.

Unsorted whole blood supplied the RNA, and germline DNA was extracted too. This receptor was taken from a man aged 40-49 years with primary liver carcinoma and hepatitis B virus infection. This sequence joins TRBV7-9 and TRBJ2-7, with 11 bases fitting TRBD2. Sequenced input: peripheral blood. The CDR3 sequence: CASSLSGRVNEQYF. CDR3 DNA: TGTGCCAGCAGCCTTAGCGGGAGGGTCAACGAGCAGTACTTC.